These 4 T cell receptor beta chains share one sample of origin, sequenced in a study of cytomegalovirus exposure and HLA in healthy donors. The PCR used 60 Vbeta and 13 Jbeta primers. Sequencing was performed with immunoSEQ multiplex PCR; in TCRdb, only in-frame clones are kept and a portion is missing. This table lists approximately 140,000 clones. The source material was PBMCs. These receptors were collected from a woman between 45 and 65 years old in good health and CMV-seronegative.

The CDR3 loop reads CASSLGDGRDGYEQYF. For the CDR3, the DNA is TGTGCCAGCAGCTTAGGTGACGGGAGGGACGGCTACGAGCAGTACTTC. The chain uses TRBV11-2 and TRBJ2-7; TRBD2 matches 8 bases. The CDR3 covers 16 residues. Germline assignment: CDR1 SGHAT and CDR2 FQNNGV. The ends lost 1 base at V and 3 bases at J; junction bases unmatched: 8. The variable domain in full, completed from reference TRBV11-2 and TRBJ2-7, reads EAGVAQSPRYKIIEKRQSVAFWCNPISGHATLYWYQQILGQGPKLLIQFQNNGVVDDSQLPKDRFSAERLKGVDSTLKIQPAKLEDSAVYLCASSLGDGRDGYEQYFGPGTRLTVT.

The V gene is TRBV19, the J gene TRBJ1-5; D gene uncertain. CDR3 size: 17 residues. With 3 bases removed from V and 2 bases from J, the gap between germline ends came to 17 bases. The germline gives CDR1 LNHDA, CDR2 SQIVND (reference sequence). The CDR3 sequence is CASSISQAIGGNQPQHF. The CDR3 DNA reads as TGTGCCAGTAGTATTTCCCAGGCCATAGGTGGCAATCAGCCCCAGCATTTT.

The rearrangement uses TRBV6-5 and TRBJ1-1, with 8 bases lining up with TRBD1. Looked up from germline, CDR1 is MNHEY and CDR2 is SVGAGI. This CDR3 region has 14 residues. J gave up 7 bases and V 5 bases, and 9 bases lay outside the gene matches. The CDR3 DNA follows: TGTGCCAGCAGTACAAGGACAGGGCGATATGAAGCTTTCTTT. Translation gives CASSTRTGRYEAFF.

The chain uses TRBV6-4 and TRBJ1-2, with D hard to call. CDR3 length: 13 residues. Trimming took off 5 bases at V and 0 bases at J, with 7 bases between the two ends. Germline CDR1 reads MRHNA; CDR2 reads SNTAGT. For the CDR3, the DNA is TGTGCCAGCAGTCTTGAGCCTAACTATGGCTACACCTTC. Translated: CASSLEPNYGYTF.